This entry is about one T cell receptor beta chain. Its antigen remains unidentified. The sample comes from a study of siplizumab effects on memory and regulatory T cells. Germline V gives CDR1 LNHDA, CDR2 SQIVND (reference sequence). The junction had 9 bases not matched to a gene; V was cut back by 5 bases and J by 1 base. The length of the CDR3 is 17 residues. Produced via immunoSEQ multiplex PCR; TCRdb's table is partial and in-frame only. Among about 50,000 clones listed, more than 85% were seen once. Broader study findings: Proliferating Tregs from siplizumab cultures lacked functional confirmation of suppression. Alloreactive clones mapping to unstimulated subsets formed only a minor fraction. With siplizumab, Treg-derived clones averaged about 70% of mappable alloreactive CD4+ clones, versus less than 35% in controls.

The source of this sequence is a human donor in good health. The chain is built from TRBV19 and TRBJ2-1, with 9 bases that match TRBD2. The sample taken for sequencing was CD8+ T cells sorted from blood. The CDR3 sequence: CASSHLTSGYSYNEQFF. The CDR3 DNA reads TGTGCCAGTAGTCACCTGACTAGCGGTTATTCCTACAATGAGCAGTTCTTC.